One and the same sample provided the 11 T cell receptor beta chains below, sequenced in a study of graft-versus-host responses after intestinal transplantation listed by TCRdb under 2021. Explained via the paper, the time point label denotes: cells obtained before transplantation from donor or recipient. The antigens of these receptors remain unknown. Libraries came from the immunoSEQ multiplex PCR assay. TCRdb carries this immuneACCESS record with in-frame sequences only. Its versions omit some clonotypes, under half of them owing to an unresolved V gene in the studies checked, with the rest unexplained. This sample lists some 100,000 clones; 90% to 95% were detected once. The ten top clones hold approximately 1% of the sample. The sample in question was unstimulated CD8+ T cells sorted from spleen or lymph node cells, obtained before transplant. All receptors come from a human donor who was the organ donor for an intestinal transplant.

J is TRBJ2-7 and V is TRBV27, with TRBD1 matching over 7 bases. The germline CDR1 and CDR2 sequences are MNHEY and SMNVEV (reference sequence). V lost 5 bases to trimming and J lost 3 bases; unmatched junction nucleotides: 7. This CDR3 is 14 amino acids long. The CDR3 nucleotides read TGTGCCAGCAGTCCAGGGGACAGTATCTACGAGCAGTACTTC. Protein sequence: CASSPGDSIYEQYF.

V usage is TRBV7-3 and J usage is TRBJ2-3, with 7 bases lining up with TRBD2. CDR3 length: 15 amino acids. With 6 bases clipped from V and 1 base from J, the junction kept 7 bases outside the gene matches. Per the germline V gene, CDR1 is SGHTA and CDR2 is FQGTGA. The CDR3 protein is CASSALAGGTDTQYF. CDR3 nucleotide sequence: TGTGCCAGCAGTGCCTTAGCGGGCGGCACAGATACGCAGTATTTT.

The rearrangement links TRBV18 to TRBJ2-7; TRBD1 matches at 10 bases. Germline CDR1 and CDR2: KGHSH and LQKENI. The junction had 11 bases not matched to a gene; V was cut back by 3 bases and J by 9 bases. CDR3 length equals 15 residues. The CDR3 protein is CASSPGGTGASGQYF. The CDR3, as DNA: TGTGCCAGCTCACCGGGGGGGACAGGGGCCTCAGGGCAGTACTTC.

The chain recombines TRBV9 with TRBJ2-5; TRBD2 matches 11 bases. The germline gives CDR1 SGDLS, CDR2 YYNGEE. The CDR3 loop spans 15 amino acids. The V and J ends lost 3 bases and 2 bases, in that order; junction bases with no gene match: 3. The CDR3: CASSAGLAAQETQYF. CDR3 nucleotides: TGTGCCAGCAGCGCGGGACTAGCGGCACAAGAGACCCAGTACTTC. Variable domain in full (rest from reference TRBV9 and TRBJ2-5): DSGVTQTPKHLITATGQRVTLRCSPRSGDLSVYWYQQSLDQGLQFLIQYYNGEERAKGNILERFSAQQFPDLHSELNLSSLELGDSALYFCASSAGLAAQETQYFGPGTRLLVL.

J is TRBJ1-1 and V is TRBV27, with unresolved D. This CDR3 comprises 15 residues. In germline, CDR1 is MNHEY, CDR2 SMNVEV (reference sequence). The V gene lost 0 bases and the J gene lost 0 bases, with 8 bases spanning the gap. The chain's CDR3 is CASSLSTALNTEAFF. CDR3 nucleotide sequence: TGTGCCAGCAGTTTATCTACAGCACTGAACACTGAAGCTTTCTTT.

V gene TRBV19 combines with J gene TRBJ2-3; the match to TRBD2 covers 8 bases. Germline V gene sequence: CDR1 LNHDA, CDR2 SQIVND (reference sequence). This CDR3 region has 15 residues. V was pared by 5 bases and J by 8 bases, with 12 bases of the junction left unmatched. The chain's CDR3 is CASSGSGTRPPTQYF. The CDR3 DNA reads TGTGCCAGTAGTGGGAGCGGGACTAGACCCCCTACGCAGTATTTT.

The chain employs TRBV4-1 and TRBJ1-2; 9 positions match TRBD1. Germline V gene data show CDR1 as MGHRA and CDR2 as YSYEKL. V was pared by 9 bases and J by 4 bases, with 9 bases of the junction left unmatched. CDR3 length: 14 amino acids. In nucleotides, the CDR3 is TGCGCCAGTAAAACACAGGGGGCGGGCTATGGCTACACCTTC. Amino acids: CASKTQGAGYGYTF.

This rearrangement joins TRBV27 to TRBJ1-1, with TRBD1 matching over 9 bases. J gave up 2 bases and V 6 bases, and 1 base lay outside the gene matches. The germline CDR1 and CDR2 sequences are MNHEY and SMNVEV (reference sequence). The CDR3 has 13 residues. The CDR3: CASRDRGNTEAFF. CDR3 nucleotides: TGTGCCAGCAGGGACAGGGGTAACACTGAAGCTTTCTTT.

This chain joins TRBV6-1 and TRBJ1-5; D is undetermined. Germline loops: CDR1 MNHNS, CDR2 SASEGT. The CDR3 length is 15 residues. Trimming took 3 bases from V and 5 from J, leaving 14 bases between them. The CDR3 loop reads CASSDPQPGDQPQHF. CDR3 sequence (DNA): TGTGCCAGCAGTGATCCACAGCCAGGCGATCAGCCCCAGCATTTT.

This sequence joins TRBV6-1 and TRBJ1-4; a possible D gene is TRBD1 (6 bases). The CDR3 covers 18 residues. Germline CDR1 and CDR2: MNHNS and SASEGT. Trimming stripped 1 base from V and 0 bases from J, with 15 bases between. The CDR3 DNA is TGTGCCAGCAGTGAAGGGACAGCCGCCTTTGCAACTAATGAAAAACTGTTTTTT. Translated, it gives CASSEGTAAFATNEKLFF.

The V and J genes are TRBV19 and TRBJ1-4, with no clear D. The CDR3 has 13 residues. V was trimmed by 7 bases and J by 0 bases, leaving 6 bases between them. Germline loops: CDR1 LNHDA, CDR2 SQIVND (reference sequence). CDR3 loop: CASTGATNEKLFF. The CDR3 nucleotides are TGTGCCAGTACGGGTGCAACTAATGAAAAACTGTTTTTT.